Shown below are 21 T cell receptor beta chains from a single sample sequenced in a study of cytomegalovirus exposure and HLA in healthy donors. PCR used 60 Vbeta primers and 13 Jbeta primers. TCRdb's copy holds only in-frame clones and misses some; the assay was immunoSEQ multiplex PCR. Seen here are 150,000 to 200,000 clones, approximately 80% observed once, and the top ten hold roughly 1.9%. The sample taken for sequencing was PBMCs. These receptors came from a woman in her 30s in good health and CMV-seronegative.

The chain recombines TRBV20-1 with TRBJ1-2; D is unresolved. From germline, CDR1 is DFQATT and CDR2 SNEGSKA (reference sequence). V lost 1 base and J 7 bases, leaving 4 bases between the germline ends. This CDR3 is built from 10 residues. The chain's CDR3 is CSARAVGYTF. CDR3 bases: TGCAGTGCTAGAGCGGTTGGCTACACCTTC.

The V and J genes are TRBV7-7 and TRBJ2-2, with D possibly matching TRBD2 (7 bases). The CDR3 loop spans 16 amino acids. Trimming shortened V by 6 bases and J by 6 bases, and 20 bases separated the two germline ends. Germline V lookup: CDR1 SSHAT, CDR2 FNYEAQ (reference sequence). CDR3 in amino acids: CASSLLGGGAAGELFF. CDR3 DNA: TGTGCCAGCAGTCTACTTGGGGGGGGCGCGGCCGGGGAGCTGTTTTTT. Combining the CDR3 with reference TRBV7-7 and TRBJ2-2 gives the whole variable domain GAGVSQSPRYKVTKRGQDVTLRCDPISSHATLYWYQQALGQGPEFLTYFNYEAQPDKSGLPSDRFSAERPEGSISTLTIQRTEQRDSAMYRCASSLLGGGAAGELFFGEGSRLTVL.

This clone was found a few times. The rearrangement joins TRBV6-1 to TRBJ1-1, with D uncertain. From germline, CDR1 is MNHNS and CDR2 SASEGT. The V and J ends lost 0 bases and 4 bases respectively, with 9 bases between them. The CDR3 loop spans 14 amino acids. The CDR3 spells CASSEAGGSTEAFF. In DNA form, the CDR3 reads TGTGCCAGCAGTGAAGCGGGAGGGTCCACTGAAGCTTTCTTT.

The V call is TRBV7-3, the J call TRBJ2-1; maybe TRBD1 (5 bases). Germline CDR1 and CDR2: SGHTA and FQGTGA. The CDR3 covers 15 residues. V lost 0 bases to trimming and J lost 9 bases, with 15 bases between them. The chain's CDR3 is CASSLTGPAAGEQFF. The CDR3 DNA follows: TGTGCCAGCAGCTTAACGGGGCCTGCGGCTGGTGAGCAGTTCTTC.

CDR3 coding DNA: TGTGCCAGCACCCCGCCCGGGGATATTTTGAACACTGAAGCTTTCTTT. The encoded protein is CASTPPGDILNTEAFF. This chain joins TRBV5-4 and TRBJ1-1; D not certain. Germline CDR1 SGHNT, CDR2 YYREEE (reference sequence). V lost 6 bases and J lost 0, with 18 bases in between. The CDR3 has 16 residues.

V is TRBV6-5 and J is TRBJ1-4; 11 bases map to TRBD1. Germline values: CDR1 MNHEY, CDR2 SVGAGI. The CDR3 length is 13 residues. V was clipped by 10 bases and J by 7 bases; unmatched bases: 5. CDR3 nucleotide sequence: TGTGCCACCAGGACAGGGGGCAGTGAAAAACTGTTTTTT. Translation: CATRTGGSEKLFF.

The chain joins TRBV19 to TRBJ1-4; the D gene is possibly TRBD1 (6 bases). CDR3 length equals 15 residues. V shed 5 bases and J shed 8 bases, with 18 bases lying between them. Germline V lookup: CDR1 LNHDA, CDR2 SQIVND (reference sequence). DNA of the CDR3: TGTGCCAGTAGTCTCCGGACAGTGACGCGGGAAAAACTGTTTTTT. This translates into CASSLRTVTREKLFF.

This clone was found a few times. V usage is TRBV4-1 and J usage is TRBJ2-5; 12 bases are a match to TRBD2. The CDR3 loop spans 16 amino acids. V shed 3 bases, J shed 5 bases, and the junction held 7 bases outside the gene matches. Germline values: CDR1 MGHRA, CDR2 YSYEKL. In nucleotides, the CDR3 is TGCGCCAGCAGCCAGCCTAGCGGGGGGGCCGGGGAGACCCAGTACTTC. Amino acid sequence: CASSQPSGGAGETQYF.

There are a few counts of this clone. The genes are TRBV11-2 and TRBJ2-1; D remains ambiguous. Germline CDR1 and CDR2: SGHAT and FQNNGV. V lost 3 bases, J lost 4 bases, and 10 bases lay in between. This CDR3 is built from 14 residues. The CDR3 coding sequence is TGTGCCAGCAGCTTTGGGCCTACTTACAATGAGCAGTTCTTC. The encoded protein is CASSFGPTYNEQFF.

This sequence joins TRBV9 and TRBJ2-1; 13 bases match TRBD2. Germline assignment: CDR1 SGDLS and CDR2 YYNGEE. The CDR3 extends over 16 amino acids. V was pared by 4 bases and J by 5 bases, with 6 bases of the junction left unmatched. The CDR3 is CASSTIGTSGNNEQFF. CDR3 sequence (DNA): TGTGCCAGCAGCACAATCGGGACTAGCGGGAACAATGAGCAGTTCTTC. Full variable domain (missing parts from reference TRBV9 and TRBJ2-1): DSGVTQTPKHLITATGQRVTLRCSPRSGDLSVYWYQQSLDQGLQFLIQYYNGEERAKGNILERFSAQQFPDLHSELNLSSLELGDSALYFCASSTIGTSGNNEQFFGPGTRLTVL.

The chain recombines TRBV4-1 with TRBJ1-6, with D tentatively TRBD1 (5 bases). Germline V CDR1 and CDR2: MGHRA, YSYEKL. The CDR3 sequence is 15 residues long. V was pared by 0 bases and J by 8 bases, with 11 bases between. The CDR3 here is CASSQDLDRYSPLHF. DNA for the CDR3: TGCGCCAGCAGCCAAGATTTAGACAGATATTCACCCCTCCACTTT.

The chain couples TRBV18 to TRBJ1-5; 7 bases are a match to TRBD1. Germline CDR1 KGHSH, CDR2 LQKENI. With 3 bases clipped from V and 0 bases from J, the junction kept 17 bases outside the gene matches. The CDR3 runs to 20 residues. The chain's CDR3 is CASSPIPGQLAPYSNQPQHF. The DNA of the CDR3 is TGTGCCAGCTCACCTATACCGGGACAGCTTGCCCCCTATAGCAATCAGCCCCAGCATTTT.

This clone was seen once. This chain uses TRBV29-1 with TRBJ2-5; 15 bases line up with TRBD2. The CDR3 has 15 amino acids. Germline lookup yields CDR1 SQVTM and CDR2 ANQGSEA. J lost 5 bases, V lost 6 bases, and 7 bases had no gene match. This chain's CDR3 is CSVGLAGGRLETQYF. The CDR3, as DNA: TGCAGCGTGGGACTAGCGGGAGGAAGGTTGGAGACCCAGTACTTC.

V usage is TRBV15 and J usage is TRBJ2-5; 7 nucleotides align to TRBD2. The DNA matches TRBJ2-7 better at its end, which makes the J call doubtful. The CDR3 contains 15 residues. CDR1 and CDR2 from the germline V gene are LNHNV and YYDKDF (reference sequence). In DNA, the CDR3 is TGTGCCACCAGCAGAGAAGCTAGCGGCTCCTACGAGCAGTACTTC. Protein: CATSREASGSYEQYF.

The rearrangement links TRBV4-1 to TRBJ2-4, with 12 bases matching TRBD2. With V trimmed by 4 bases and J by 0 bases, 7 bases remained unmatched. Germline V gene data show CDR1 as MGHRA and CDR2 as YSYEKL. The CDR3 sequence is 18 residues long. The CDR3 DNA reads as TGCGCCAGCAGCCCCACTAGCGGGGGGCCCCTAGCCAAAAACATTCAGTACTTC. Translated, it gives CASSPTSGGPLAKNIQYF.

The V call is TRBV10-2, the J call TRBJ2-3, with TRBD2 identical over 7 bases. The CDR3 runs 14 residues. V was pared by 7 bases and J by 2 bases, with 6 bases of the junction left unmatched. Germline CDR1 and CDR2: WSHSY and SAAADI. The CDR3 loop is CASNSAGSTDTQYF. The DNA of the CDR3 is TGCGCCAGCAACTCAGCGGGGTCCACAGATACGCAGTATTTT.

This clone was observed a few times. V and J are TRBV9 and TRBJ1-5, with 9 bases aligning to TRBD1. This CDR3 region has 14 residues. Germline lookup yields CDR1 SGDLS and CDR2 YYNGEE. With 3 bases clipped from V and 7 bases from J, the junction kept 5 bases outside the gene matches. CDR3 coding DNA: TGTGCCAGCAGCGAAGGGACAGGGAGGCAGCCCCAGCATTTT. Residues: CASSEGTGRQPQHF.

The gene calls are TRBV19 and TRBJ2-5; TRBD2 is a possible D gene (6 bases). V gave up 5 bases and J gave up 5 bases, with 12 bases separating them. Germline CDR1 is LNHDA and CDR2 is SQIVND (reference sequence). The CDR3 is 13 residues long. For the CDR3, the DNA is TGTGCCAGTAGTTCGGGGGAAGGGGAGACCCAGTACTTC. Translating it yields CASSSGEGETQYF.

This chain links TRBV2 with TRBJ1-2; 8 bases align to TRBD1. CDR1 SNHLY and CDR2 FYNNEI come from the germline V gene. The CDR3 has 12 amino acids. The J segment lost 8 bases and the V segment lost 7 bases, leaving 6 bases of the junction unmatched. This CDR3 is CASNRQGYGYTF. CDR3 DNA: TGTGCCAGCAATCGACAGGGGTACGGCTACACCTTC. The variable domain in full, completed from reference TRBV2 and TRBJ1-2, reads EPEVTQTPSHQVTQMGQEVILRCVPISNHLYFYWYRQILGQKVEFLVSFYNNEISEKSEIFDDQFSVERPDGSNFTLKIRSTKLEDSAMYFCASNRQGYGYTFGSGTRLTVV.

This chain joins TRBV5-4 and TRBJ2-1; 11 bases are shared with TRBD2. The V and J ends lost 4 bases and 12 bases, in that order; junction bases with no gene match: 12. Germline lookup yields CDR1 SGHNT and CDR2 YYREEE (reference sequence). The CDR3 length is 15 residues. In nucleotides, the CDR3 is TGTGCCAGCAGCGGGGGGGGACTAGCGGCGTTAGGGCAGTTCTTC. This encodes CASSGGGLAALGQFF.

CDR3 amino acids: CASSQGQNTEAFF. Here the CDR3 DNA reads TGCGCCAGCAGCCAAGGGCAGAACACTGAAGCTTTCTTT. This chain connects TRBV4-1 to TRBJ1-1, with unresolved D. The germline V gene has CDR1 MGHRA and CDR2 YSYEKL. V was clipped by 1 base and J by 1 base, with 4 bases between them. The CDR3 spans 13 residues.